Shown below are 22 T cell receptor beta chains from a single sample sequenced in a study of identical twins. One entry per CDR3 protein, called by TCRdb with MiXCR from the 5' RACE reads. The table shows approximately 230,000 distinct CDR3 sequences, with roughly 13% occurring only once. Sequencing was carried out using memory (CD45RO+) T cells sorted from blood. These receptors came from a woman between 18 and 30 years old in good health.

The chain links TRBV2 to TRBJ2-2; TRBD2 might be the D (6 bases). Germline assignment: CDR1 SNHLY and CDR2 FYNNEI. V gave up 4 bases and J gave up 3 bases, with 9 bases separating them. The CDR3 spans 14 residues. The CDR3 DNA reads TGTGCCAGCAGTGGATGGGGGGACACCGGGGAGCTGTTTTTT. This sequence encodes CASSGWGDTGELFF.

This clonotype has a handful of counts. The chain couples TRBV9 to TRBJ1-2, with D possibly matching TRBD1 (6 bases). The germline V and J ends were trimmed by 0 bases and 4 bases, with 13 bases remaining between them. The CDR3 is 15 residues long. CDR1 and CDR2 from the germline V gene are SGDLS and YYNGEE. The CDR3 DNA sequence: TGTGCCAGCAGCGTAGCGCAGGGGAGGGTCTATGGCTACACCTTC. Its protein is CASSVAQGRVYGYTF. The full variable domain, rest sourced from reference TRBV9 and TRBJ1-2, is DSGVTQTPKHLITATGQRVTLRCSPRSGDLSVYWYQQSLDQGLQFLIQYYNGEERAKGNILERFSAQQFPDLHSELNLSSLELGDSALYFCASSVAQGRVYGYTFGSGTRLTVV.

This clonotype has at least ten counts. This rearrangement joins TRBV12-3 or TRBV12-4 to TRBJ2-2; 11 bases agree with TRBD2. Trimming removed 2 bases from V and 4 bases from J; junction bases left unmatched: 3. This CDR3 spans 16 amino acids. The CDR3 DNA reads TGTGCCAGCAGTTTACGTACTAGCGGGAGCACCGGGGAGCTGTTTTTT. It is translated as CASSLRTSGSTGELFF.

This clonotype was seen more than once but under ten times. The rearrangement uses TRBV10-3 and TRBJ2-7; possible D gene TRBD2, 5 bases. V was cut by 7 bases and J by 3 bases, with 7 bases left in between. The germline CDR1 and CDR2 sequences are ENHRY and SYGVKD. This CDR3 is 11 amino acids long. CDR3 DNA sequence: TGTGCCATCACCGCGGGCTACGAGCAGTACTTC. Protein: CAITAGYEQYF.

The chain has TRBV7-9 and TRBJ1-2; D is undetermined. The CDR3 covers 16 residues. Trimming stripped 1 base from V and 1 base from J, with 13 bases between. Germline assignment: CDR1 SEHNR and CDR2 FQNEAQ (reference sequence). CDR3 sequence reads: CASSLGGTFLNYGYTF. CDR3 coding DNA: TGTGCCAGCAGCTTAGGCGGAACCTTTCTTAACTATGGCTACACCTTC.

The CDR3 DNA follows: TGTGCCAGCAGCCGTAGGGGTCGATTTAATGAGCAGTTCTTC. It translates to CASSRRGRFNEQFF. The chain couples TRBV3-1 to TRBJ2-1, with a weak D call TRBD1 (5 bases). Trimming removed 4 bases at V and 7 bases at J, with 14 bases between. Germline V lookup: CDR1 LGHDT, CDR2 YNNKEL (reference sequence). The CDR3 is made up of 14 amino acids.

This sequence joins TRBV5-4 and TRBJ2-4; perhaps TRBD2 as D (5 bases). This CDR3 has 14 amino acids. Between the trimmed V and J ends, which lost 2 bases and 9 bases, there was a span of 15 bases. Germline loops: CDR1 SGHNT, CDR2 YYREEE (reference sequence). CDR3 amino acids: CASSLFNDEGIQYF. DNA of the CDR3: TGTGCCAGCAGCTTATTTAACGACGAGGGCATTCAGTACTTC. Using reference TRBV5-4 and TRBJ2-4 for the parts outside the CDR3, the full variable domain is ETGVTQSPTHLIKTRGQQVTLRCSSQSGHNTVSWYQQALGQGPQFIFQYYREEENGRGNFPPRFSGLQFPNYSSELNVNALELDDSALYLCASSLFNDEGIQYFGAGTRLSVL.

As concerns this clonotype: As the CDR3 is not closed by the conserved phenylalanine or tryptophan, this likely results from a read error. The chain recombines TRBV29-1 with TRBJ2-5; possibly TRBD1 or TRBD2 for D (6 bases each). Trimming cost V 4 bases and J 4 bases, with 13 bases left between them. The V gene's germline CDR1 is SQVTM and CDR2 ANQGSEA. CDR3 size: 13 residues. The CDR3 bases are TGCAGCGTTGTGGTGAGGGGGGCAGAGACCCAGTACTAC. This translates into CSVVVRGAETQYY.

The V call is TRBV6-1, the J call TRBJ2-2, with 8 bases lining up with TRBD2. Germline lookup yields CDR1 MNHNS and CDR2 SASEGT. V lost 8 bases, J lost 6 bases, and 5 bases stayed unmatched. CDR3 size: 13 residues. CDR3 loop: CASRTSGAGELFF. The CDR3 coding sequence is TGTGCCAGCCGAACTAGCGGTGCCGGGGAGCTGTTTTTT.

The chain recombines TRBV2 with TRBJ2-1; D could derive from TRBD1 or TRBD2 (5 bases each). The CDR3 covers 15 residues. V lost 3 bases and J lost 9, with 18 bases in between. Germline V gene data show CDR1 as SNHLY and CDR2 as FYNNEI. The CDR3 spells CASSEFLFRDAEQFF. Here the CDR3 DNA reads TGTGCCAGCAGTGAGTTCCTATTCAGGGACGCTGAGCAGTTCTTC.

V is TRBV9 and J is TRBJ1-1; no clear D gene. With 4 bases removed from V and 3 bases from J, the gap between germline ends came to 13 bases. The CDR3 loop spans 14 amino acids. The V gene's germline CDR1 is SGDLS and CDR2 YYNGEE. The chain's CDR3 is CASSPSLAHTEAFF. For the CDR3, the DNA is TGTGCCAGCAGCCCTTCGTTGGCGCACACTGAAGCTTTCTTT.

The chain uses TRBV5-4 and TRBJ2-2, with D tentatively TRBD1 (5 bases). V gave up 5 bases and J gave up 5 bases, with 13 bases separating them. Germline V lookup: CDR1 SGHNT, CDR2 YYREEE (reference sequence). CDR3 length: 14 amino acids. This CDR3 is CASRDPRVTGELFF. CDR3 nucleotide sequence: TGTGCCAGCAGAGACCCCAGGGTAACCGGGGAGCTGTTTTTT. The variable domain in full, completed from reference TRBV5-4 and TRBJ2-2, reads ETGVTQSPTHLIKTRGQQVTLRCSSQSGHNTVSWYQQALGQGPQFIFQYYREEENGRGNFPPRFSGLQFPNYSSELNVNALELDDSALYLCASRDPRVTGELFFGEGSRLTVL.

This clonotype appeared a few times. This chain joins TRBV11-2 and TRBJ1-1, with D perhaps TRBD1 (6 bases). This CDR3 contains 14 residues. The V gene lost 4 bases and the J gene lost 7 bases, with 16 bases spanning the gap. Per germline, CDR1 SGHAT and CDR2 FQNNGV. The CDR3 loop is CASSSPTRGGEAFF. CDR3 coding DNA: TGTGCCAGCAGCTCACCTACGAGGGGGGGTGAAGCTTTCTTT.

J is TRBJ2-5 and V is TRBV30; tentatively, D is TRBD1 or TRBD2 (5 bases each). V gave up 5 bases and J gave up 9 bases, with 19 bases separating them. Germline-derived CDR1 and CDR2 are GTSNPN and SVGIG (reference sequence). The CDR3 totals 13 residues. The CDR3 spells CAWVPGPYGAQYF. CDR3 DNA sequence: TGTGCCTGGGTACCGGGACCCTATGGGGCCCAGTACTTC.

The rearrangement joins TRBV6-2 or TRBV6-3 to TRBJ1-5, with D maybe TRBD1 (6 bases). V dropped 7 bases and J dropped 5 bases, with 12 bases sitting between them. The CDR3 is 13 amino acids. Germline V gives CDR1 MNHEY, CDR2 SVGEGT. The CDR3 sequence is CASTLEGDQPQHF. CDR3 nucleotide sequence: TGTGCCAGCACCTTGGAGGGGGATCAGCCCCAGCATTTT.

This clonotype occurred many times. V is TRBV5-1 and J is TRBJ1-2, with D perhaps matching TRBD1 (6 bases). Looked up from germline, CDR1 is SGHRS and CDR2 is YFSETQ. Trimming took off 0 bases at V and 5 bases at J, with 14 bases between the two ends. The length of the CDR3 is 15 residues. CDR3 amino acids: CASSLDPGTPYGYTF. The CDR3 bases are TGCGCCAGCAGCTTGGACCCCGGGACACCTTATGGCTACACCTTC.

This clonotype has a count of ten or more. V gene TRBV12-3 or TRBV12-4 combines with J gene TRBJ1-2; the D is unclear. The ends were cut back, 2 bases at V and 4 bases at J, with 8 bases in the middle. This CDR3 spans 13 amino acids. The CDR3 loop reads CASSLQESYGYTF. The CDR3 DNA sequence: TGTGCCAGCAGTTTACAGGAAAGCTATGGCTACACCTTC.

This clonotype was detected only a few times. The chain joins TRBV2 to TRBJ2-7; D uncertain. The CDR3 consists of 11 residues. V was cut by 10 bases and J by 5 bases, with 12 bases left in between. The germline CDR1 and CDR2 sequences are SNHLY and FYNNEI. CDR3 region: CATATEDEQYF. The CDR3 DNA sequence: TGTGCCACGGCAACAGAGGACGAGCAGTACTTC.

Ten or more counts support this clonotype. V is TRBV24-1 and J is TRBJ2-1, with no clear D. CDR3 size: 12 residues. V lost 4 bases and J 5 bases, leaving 5 bases between the germline ends. Per germline, CDR1 KGHDR and CDR2 SFDVKD. CDR3 bases: TGTGCCACCAGTGACTACAACAATGAGCAGTTCTTC. This codes for CATSDYNNEQFF.

Notes on this clonotype: One end of the junction fails to match germline, which may point to a read error. In DNA, the CDR3 is TGTGTCAGCAGGAGACGCCAGGGAAGTGGCACCGGGGAGCTGTTTTTT. Encoded protein: CVSRRRQGSGTGELFF. The chain combines TRBV12-3 or TRBV12-4 with TRBJ2-2, with D possibly being TRBD1 (5 bases). The CDR3 is 16 residues long.

The V gene is TRBV28, the J gene TRBJ2-1, with D possibly being TRBD2 (5 bases). The CDR3 spans 15 residues. Trimming pared 3 bases from V and 13 bases from J, leaving 22 bases between. CDR1 and CDR2 (germline): MDHEN, SYDVKM. The CDR3 sequence is CASSLGMGESMKQFF. The CDR3 DNA follows: TGTGCCAGCAGTTTGGGGATGGGAGAATCAATGAAACAGTTCTTC.

V and J are TRBV15 and TRBJ2-7; D is uncertain. CDR1 is LNHNV and CDR2 is YYDKDF in the germline V gene (reference sequence). The CDR3 is made up of 12 amino acids. V was clipped by 2 bases and J by 7 bases, with 9 bases between them. The CDR3 region has the DNA TGTGCCACCAGCAGACTCATGGGAGAGCAGTACTTC. Translation: CATSRLMGEQYF. Combining the CDR3 with reference TRBV15 and TRBJ2-7 gives the whole variable domain DAMVIQNPRYQVTQFGKPVTLSCSQTLNHNVMYWYQQKSSQAPKLLFHYYDKDFNNEADTPDNFQSRRPNTSFCFLDIRSPGLGDTAMYLCATSRLMGEQYFGPGTRLTVT.